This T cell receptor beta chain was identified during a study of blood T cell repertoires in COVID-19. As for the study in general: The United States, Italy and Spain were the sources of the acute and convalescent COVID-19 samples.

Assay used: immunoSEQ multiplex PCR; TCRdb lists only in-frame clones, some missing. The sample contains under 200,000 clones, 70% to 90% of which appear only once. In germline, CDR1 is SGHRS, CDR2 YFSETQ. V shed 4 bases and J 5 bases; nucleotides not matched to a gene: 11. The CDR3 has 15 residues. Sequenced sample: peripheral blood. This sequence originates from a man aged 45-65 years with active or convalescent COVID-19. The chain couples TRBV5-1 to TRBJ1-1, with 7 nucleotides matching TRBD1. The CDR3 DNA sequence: TGCGCCAGCAGCAAAAAACTGACAGGGTGGACTGAAGCTTTCTTT. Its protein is CASSKKLTGWTEAFF.